The rows below give T cell receptor beta chains drawn from one sample of a study of blood T cell repertoires in COVID-19. Assay: immunoSEQ multiplex PCR; the TCRdb copy retains only in-frame clones and omits some. The sample has around 130,000 clones, around nine tenths seen once. What was sequenced was peripheral blood. The source is a man in his forties or fifties with active or convalescent COVID-19. CDR3s include the opening cysteine and the closing phenylalanine or tryptophan. D genes are given only for firm matches. The size of a clone is reported for some rows only, either as once, few or many, or as a class for expanded clones.

d_gene	abundance	j_gene	v_gene	CDR3nt	CDR3aa
TRBD1	.	TRBJ1-2	TRBV19	TGTGCCAGTCGGGCGCAGGGGGCAACTGGCTACACCTTC	CASRAQGATGYTF
.	.	TRBJ2-1	TRBV29-1	TGCAGCGTTGGAGGGGGAATGGGCAATGAGCAGTTCTTC	CSVGGGMGNEQFF
.	.	TRBJ1-1	TRBV29-1	TGCAGCGTCGTTTGGCACACTGAAGCTTTCTTT	CSVVWHTEAFF
.	.	TRBJ2-1	TRBV6-5	TGTGCCAGCAGTTCTCGACAGAGCTCCTACAATGAGCAGTTCTTC	CASSSRQSSYNEQFF
TRBD1	.	TRBJ1-5	TRBV19	TGTGCCAGTAACAAGAGATGGACAGGGGTAAGTAATCAGCCCCAGCATTTT	CASNKRWTGVSNQPQHF
TRBD2	.	TRBJ2-3	TRBV29-1	TGCAGCGTTTATGATAGCGGGAGGCTCACAGATACGCAGTATTTT	CSVYDSGRLTDTQYF
TRBD1	.	TRBJ2-4	TRBV19	TGTGCCAGTAGTACCGGACAGGTTTTGGCCAAAAACATTCAGTACTTC	CASSTGQVLAKNIQYF
.	.	TRBJ1-1	TRBV7-9	TGTGCCAGCAGCTTAGGGAGGAACACTGAAGCTTTCTTT	CASSLGRNTEAFF
.	.	TRBJ2-1	TRBV2	TGTGCCAGCAGTGAATCTCGATCTAGACACAATGAGCAGTTCTTC	CASSESRSRHNEQFF
TRBD1	.	TRBJ2-5	TRBV6-5	TGTGCCAGCATGAAGGGACAGGGTGGAGAGACCCAGTACTTC	CASMKGQGGETQYF
TRBD2	.	TRBJ2-7	TRBV15	TGTGCCACCAGCACAGGACTAGCGGGGGGGTACGAGCAGTACTTC	CATSTGLAGGYEQYF
.	.	TRBJ2-7	TRBV15	TGTGCCACCAGCAGAGAAGCCTCCTACGAGCAGTACTTC	CATSREASYEQYF
.	.	TRBJ2-3	TRBV5-1	TGCGCCAGCAGCTTGGATAGAGGTGGCACAGATACGCAGTATTTT	CASSLDRGGTDTQYF
.	.	TRBJ1-1	TRBV5-1	TGCGCCAGCAGCTTGGCCAGGGGCGCTGAAGCTTTCTTT	CASSLARGAEAFF
TRBD1	.	TRBJ1-3	TRBV28	TGTGCCAGCACCATGGGGACAGGAGGAGGAAACACCATATATTTT	CASTMGTGGGNTIYF
.	.	TRBJ2-7	TRBV11-2	TGTGCCAGCAGCTTAAACTATAAATCGTACGAGCAGTACTTC	CASSLNYKSYEQYF
.	.	TRBJ1-4	TRBV19	TGTGCCAGTAGGACGAACCAGGCAACTAATGAAAAACTGTTTTTT	CASRTNQATNEKLFF
TRBD2	.	TRBJ2-3	TRBV2	TGTGCCAGCGGGGAACGGCGGGGGGTATTCTCAGATACGCAGTATTTT	CASGERRGVFSDTQYF
TRBD2	.	TRBJ2-7	TRBV19	TGTGCCAGCCGGGGCACTAGCGGTCGGGAGCAGTACTTC	CASRGTSGREQYF
.	.	TRBJ2-5	TRBV2	TGTGCCAGCGCTACGAGGGCCAGCCTAAAACAAGAGACCCAGTACTTC	CASATRASLKQETQYF
.	.	TRBJ2-2	TRBV6-4	TGTGCCAGCAGTGACTCGGGAACAGGTTACGGGGAGCTGTTTTTT	CASSDSGTGYGELFF
.	.	TRBJ2-7	TRBV30	TGTGCCTGGAGTAATCCGCGCGAGCAGTACTTC	CAWSNPREQYF
.	.	TRBJ1-5	TRBV7-9	TGTGCCAGCAGCTCGGGGGGCGACGGTCAGCCCCAGCATTTT	CASSSGGDGQPQHF
.	.	TRBJ2-5	TRBV29-1	TGCAGCGCAGCATCCTGGGGGCAAGGAGTGCGAGAGACCCAGTACTTC	CSAASWGQGVRETQYF
.	once	TRBJ2-5	TRBV28	TGTGCCAGCAGTTCGGGTTGGGAGACCCAGTACTTC	CASSSGWETQYF
TRBD1	once	TRBJ2-6	TRBV30	TGTGCCTGGAGCTCCAGGGGGTTGAGGGGGGCCAACGTCCTGACTTTC	CAWSSRGLRGANVLTF
.	.	TRBJ1-4	TRBV15	TGTGCCACCAGCCCGAATACACAGGGCGTAGGTGAAAAACTGTTTTTT	CATSPNTQGVGEKLFF
.	.	TRBJ1-2	TRBV19	TGTGCCAGTAGTGCTTCTGGGCAGGGGACGGGGATCGGGTATGGCTACACCTTC	CASSASGQGTGIGYGYTF
.	.	TRBJ1-6	TRBV10-2	TGCGCCAGCAGTGATTACCTAACCGGGGGTAATTCACCCCTCCACTTT	CASSDYLTGGNSPLHF
.	.	TRBJ2-7	TRBV27	TGTGCCAGCAGTTTAAAATCCCCATGGACTGGCGAGCAGTACTTC	CASSLKSPWTGEQYF
.	.	TRBJ2-6	TRBV19	TGTGCCAGTAGTCTCTCCTTCGGGGCCAACGTCCTGACTTTC	CASSLSFGANVLTF
.	few	TRBJ2-1	TRBV4-1	TGCGCCAGCAGCCAAGTGACTACAGATTACAATGAGCAGTTCTTC	CASSQVTTDYNEQFF
.	once	TRBJ2-4	TRBV29-1	TGCAGCGTTGAAAACCCCAGAGGTGGGTCTGAGGACATTCAGTACTTC	CSVENPRGGSEDIQYF
TRBD1	.	TRBJ1-5	TRBV27	TGTGCCAGCGGGGGGACAGGGAATTACAATCAGCCCCAGCATTTT	CASGGTGNYNQPQHF
.	.	TRBJ1-1	TRBV15	TGTGCCACCAGCAGAGGCCCTACCGACACTGAAGCTTTCTTT	CATSRGPTDTEAFF
.	.	TRBJ2-2	TRBV7-8	TGTGCCAGCAGCTTAGATAGTTACAGAAAGAACACCGGGGAGCTGTTTTTT	CASSLDSYRKNTGELFF
.	once	TRBJ2-2	TRBV5-6	TGTGCCAGCAGTAAGGGTGGCGGGTACAATCAACACACCGGGGAGCTGTTTTTT	CASSKGGGYNQHTGELFF
TRBD1	.	TRBJ2-7	TRBV5-4	TGTGCCAGCAGTCGGGACGACAGGGGGGAGCAGTACTTC	CASSRDDRGEQYF
.	.	TRBJ2-7	TRBV11-2	TGTGCCAGCTCTTACGGGTACGAGCAGTACTTC	CASSYGYEQYF
.	.	TRBJ2-7	TRBV30	TGTGCCTCAGCACAGGGAGCCGAGCAGTACTTC	CASAQGAEQYF
.	.	TRBJ1-3	TRBV19	TGTGCCAGTAGTATACAGGCTCGCTCTGGAAACACCATATATTTT	CASSIQARSGNTIYF
TRBD1	.	TRBJ1-6	TRBV15	TGTGCCACCAATCCAGGGGGCCGGTCACCCCTCCACTTT	CATNPGGRSPLHF
.	.	TRBJ1-2	TRBV27	TGTGCCAGCAGTTTACGCGGGGGGCCAACGCGGGACGGCTACACCTTC	CASSLRGGPTRDGYTF
TRBD1	few	TRBJ2-2	TRBV5-8	TGTGCCAGCAGCAAGACAGGGGGCGCTTCCGGGGAGCTGTTTTTT	CASSKTGGASGELFF
TRBD1	once	TRBJ2-7	TRBV24-1	TGTGCCACCAGTAGAACAGGGGGTACCTACGAGCAGTACTTC	CATSRTGGTYEQYF
.	once	TRBJ2-7	TRBV19	TGTGCCAGTAGTATAGATCCCACTAGGAGCGAGCAGTACTTC	CASSIDPTRSEQYF